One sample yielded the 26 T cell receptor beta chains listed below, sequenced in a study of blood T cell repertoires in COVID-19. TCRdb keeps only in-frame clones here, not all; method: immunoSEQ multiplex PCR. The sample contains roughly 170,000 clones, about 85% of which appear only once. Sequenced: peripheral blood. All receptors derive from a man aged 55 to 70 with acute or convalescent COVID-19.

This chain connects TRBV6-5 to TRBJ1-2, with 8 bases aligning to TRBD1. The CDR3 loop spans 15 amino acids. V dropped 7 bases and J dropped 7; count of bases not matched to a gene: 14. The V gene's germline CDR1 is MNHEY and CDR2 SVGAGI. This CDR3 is CASTPFRTGTFGYTF. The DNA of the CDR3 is TGTGCCAGCACCCCCTTTAGGACAGGGACATTTGGCTACACCTTC.

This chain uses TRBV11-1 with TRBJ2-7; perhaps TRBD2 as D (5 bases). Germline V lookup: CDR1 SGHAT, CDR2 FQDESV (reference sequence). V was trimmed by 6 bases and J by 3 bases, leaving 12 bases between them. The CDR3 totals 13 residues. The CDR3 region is CASSEGVSYEQYF. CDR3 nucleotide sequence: TGTGCCAGCAGTGAGGGTGTCAGCTACGAGCAGTACTTC.

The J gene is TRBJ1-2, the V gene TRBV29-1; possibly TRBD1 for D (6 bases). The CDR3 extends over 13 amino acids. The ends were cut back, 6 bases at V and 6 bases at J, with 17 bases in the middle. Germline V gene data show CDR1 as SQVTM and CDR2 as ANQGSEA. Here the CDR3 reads CSVRANREDGYTF. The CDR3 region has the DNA TGCAGCGTGAGGGCCAACAGGGAAGATGGCTACACCTTC.

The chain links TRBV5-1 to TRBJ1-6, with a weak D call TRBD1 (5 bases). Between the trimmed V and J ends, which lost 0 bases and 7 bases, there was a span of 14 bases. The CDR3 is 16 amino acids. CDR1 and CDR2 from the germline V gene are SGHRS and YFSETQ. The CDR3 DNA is TGCGCCAGCAGCTTGGGCGCGACAGCCCTAAATTCACCCCTCCACTTT. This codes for CASSLGATALNSPLHF.

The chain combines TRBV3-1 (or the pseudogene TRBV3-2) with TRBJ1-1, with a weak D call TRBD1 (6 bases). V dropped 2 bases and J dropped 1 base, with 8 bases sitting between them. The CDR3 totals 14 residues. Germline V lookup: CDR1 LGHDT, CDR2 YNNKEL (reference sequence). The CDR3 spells CASSQPRGNTEAFF. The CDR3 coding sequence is TGTGCCAGCAGCCAACCCAGGGGGAACACTGAAGCTTTCTTT.

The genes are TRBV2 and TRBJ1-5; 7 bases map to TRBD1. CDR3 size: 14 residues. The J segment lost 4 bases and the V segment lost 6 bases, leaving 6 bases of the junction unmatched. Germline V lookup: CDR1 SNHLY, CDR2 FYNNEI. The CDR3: CASSPTGWNQPQHF. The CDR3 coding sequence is TGTGCCAGCAGCCCGACAGGGTGGAATCAGCCCCAGCATTTT.

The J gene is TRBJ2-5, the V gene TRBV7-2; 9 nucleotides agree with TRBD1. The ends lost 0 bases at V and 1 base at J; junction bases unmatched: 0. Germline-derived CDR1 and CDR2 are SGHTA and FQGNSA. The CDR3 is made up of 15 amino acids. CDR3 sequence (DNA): TGTGCCAGCAGCTTAGCGGGACAGGGCCAAGAGACCCAGTACTTC. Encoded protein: CASSLAGQGQETQYF.

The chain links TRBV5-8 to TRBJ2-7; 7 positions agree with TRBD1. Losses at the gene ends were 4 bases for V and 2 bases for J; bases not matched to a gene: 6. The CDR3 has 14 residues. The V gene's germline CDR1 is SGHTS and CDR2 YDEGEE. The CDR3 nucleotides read TGTGCCAGCAGCCGGGGACAGTGGCCCTACGAGCAGTACGTC. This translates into CASSRGQWPYEQYV.

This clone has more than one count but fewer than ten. CDR3 in DNA: TGTGCCAGCAGTGGCTTCTCTATTACAGGCGACGGAGGAAACACCATATATTTT. Its translation is CASSGFSITGDGGNTIYF. The chain joins TRBV2 to TRBJ1-3, with D possibly TRBD1 on 5 matching bases. Germline CDR1 is SNHLY and CDR2 is FYNNEI. V lost 4 bases and J lost 4, with 23 bases in between. The CDR3 is made up of 18 amino acids.

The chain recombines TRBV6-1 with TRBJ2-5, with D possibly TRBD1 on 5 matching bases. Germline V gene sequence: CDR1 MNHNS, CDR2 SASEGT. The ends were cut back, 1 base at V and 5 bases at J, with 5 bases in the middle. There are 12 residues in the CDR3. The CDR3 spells CASSEEGETQYF. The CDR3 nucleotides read TGTGCCAGCAGTGAAGAGGGGGAGACCCAGTACTTC.

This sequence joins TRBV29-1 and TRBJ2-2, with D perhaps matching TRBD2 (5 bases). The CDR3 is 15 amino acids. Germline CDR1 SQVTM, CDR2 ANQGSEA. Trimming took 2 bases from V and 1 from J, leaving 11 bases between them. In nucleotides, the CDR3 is TGCAGCGTTGAAACGGGTCGGGAGAACACCGGGGAGCTGTTTTTT. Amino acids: CSVETGRENTGELFF.

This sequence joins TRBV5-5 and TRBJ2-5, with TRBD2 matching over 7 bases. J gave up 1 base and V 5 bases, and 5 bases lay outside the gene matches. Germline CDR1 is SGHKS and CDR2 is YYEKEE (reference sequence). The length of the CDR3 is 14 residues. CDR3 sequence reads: CASSFSSGQETQYF. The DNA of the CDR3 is TGTGCCAGCAGTTTTTCTAGCGGCCAAGAGACCCAGTACTTC.

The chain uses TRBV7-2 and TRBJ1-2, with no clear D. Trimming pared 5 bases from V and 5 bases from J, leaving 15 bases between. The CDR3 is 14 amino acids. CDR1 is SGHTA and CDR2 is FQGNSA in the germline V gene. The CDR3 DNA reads TGTGCCAGCAGCAGCGACGGGGAGCTTTATGGCTACACCTTC. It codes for CASSSDGELYGYTF.

The CDR3 protein is CASSQDLIGPRLFF. Written as DNA, the CDR3 is TGCGCCAGCAGCCAAGATCTGATTGGTCCGAGACTGTTTTTT. The V and J genes are TRBV4-1 and TRBJ1-4; no reliable D call. Germline CDR1 MGHRA, CDR2 YSYEKL. This CDR3 contains 14 residues. The V and J ends lost 0 bases and 13 bases respectively, with 15 bases between them.

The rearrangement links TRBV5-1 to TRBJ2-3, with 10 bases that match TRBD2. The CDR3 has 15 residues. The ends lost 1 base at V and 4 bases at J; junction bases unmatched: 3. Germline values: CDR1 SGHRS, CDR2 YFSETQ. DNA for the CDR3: TGCGCCAGCAGCTTGAGTCTAGCGGGGGCAGATACGCAGTATTTT. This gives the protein CASSLSLAGADTQYF.

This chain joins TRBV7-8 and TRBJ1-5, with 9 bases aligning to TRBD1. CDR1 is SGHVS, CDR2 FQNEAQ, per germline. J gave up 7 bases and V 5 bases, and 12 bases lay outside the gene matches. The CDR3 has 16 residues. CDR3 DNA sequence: TGTGCCAGCAGCCTGCATGCCGGGACAGGGACCCAGCCCCAGCATTTT. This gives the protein CASSLHAGTGTQPQHF.

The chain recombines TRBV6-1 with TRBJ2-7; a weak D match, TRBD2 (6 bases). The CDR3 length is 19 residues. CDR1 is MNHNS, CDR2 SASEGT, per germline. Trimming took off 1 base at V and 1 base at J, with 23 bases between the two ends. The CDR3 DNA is TGTGCCAGCAGTGAAGACATTCCACAGGCAACCGGGAGTTCCTACGAGCAGTACGTC. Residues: CASSEDIPQATGSSYEQYV.

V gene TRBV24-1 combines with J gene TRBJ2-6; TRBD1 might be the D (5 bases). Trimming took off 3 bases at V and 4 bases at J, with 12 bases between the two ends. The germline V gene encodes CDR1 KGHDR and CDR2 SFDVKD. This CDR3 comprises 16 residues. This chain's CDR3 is CATSDTDKSGANVLTF. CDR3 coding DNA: TGTGCCACCAGTGATACGGACAAATCCGGGGCCAACGTCCTGACTTTC.

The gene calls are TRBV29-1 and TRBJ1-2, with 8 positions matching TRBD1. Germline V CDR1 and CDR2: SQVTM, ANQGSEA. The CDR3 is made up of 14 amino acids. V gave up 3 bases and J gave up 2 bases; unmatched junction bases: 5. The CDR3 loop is CSVDRRTGNYGYTF. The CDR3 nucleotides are TGCAGCGTTGACAGAAGGACAGGGAACTATGGCTACACCTTC.

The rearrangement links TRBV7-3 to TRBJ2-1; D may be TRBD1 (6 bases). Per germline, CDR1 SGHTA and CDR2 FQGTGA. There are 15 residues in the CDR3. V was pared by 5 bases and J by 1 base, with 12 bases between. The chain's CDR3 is CASSHDTGSYNEQFF. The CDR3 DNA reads TGTGCCAGCAGCCACGATACAGGGTCCTACAATGAGCAGTTCTTC.

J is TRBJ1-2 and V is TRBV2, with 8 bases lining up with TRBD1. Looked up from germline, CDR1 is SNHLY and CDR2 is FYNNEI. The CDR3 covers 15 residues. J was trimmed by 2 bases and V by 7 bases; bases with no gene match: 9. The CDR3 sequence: CASTPGQGRNYGYTF. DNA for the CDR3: TGTGCCAGCACCCCAGGACAGGGACGAAACTATGGCTACACCTTC.

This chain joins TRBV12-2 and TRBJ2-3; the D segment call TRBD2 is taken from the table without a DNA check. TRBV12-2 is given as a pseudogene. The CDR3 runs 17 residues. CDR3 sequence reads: CASRLGGLAGLTDTQYF. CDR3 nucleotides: TGTGCAAGTCGCTTAGGGGGACTAGCGGGGCTTACAGATACGCAGTATTTT.

CDR3 bases: TGTGCCAGTACCCCGGGGACACAAGAGACCCAGTACTTC. Translating gives CASTPGTQETQYF. V and J are TRBV19 and TRBJ2-5, with D perhaps matching TRBD1 (6 bases). The V end was cut by 7 bases, the J end by 2 bases, with 11 bases between. Per the germline V gene, CDR1 is LNHDA and CDR2 is SQIVND (reference sequence). This CDR3 spans 13 amino acids.

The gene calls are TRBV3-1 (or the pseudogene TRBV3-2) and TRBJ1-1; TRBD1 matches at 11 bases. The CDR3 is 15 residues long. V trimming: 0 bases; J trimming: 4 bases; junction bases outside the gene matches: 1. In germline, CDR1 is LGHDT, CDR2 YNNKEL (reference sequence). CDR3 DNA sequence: TGTGCCAGCAGCCAAGATGGGACAGGGGGCACTGAAGCTTTCTTT. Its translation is CASSQDGTGGTEAFF.

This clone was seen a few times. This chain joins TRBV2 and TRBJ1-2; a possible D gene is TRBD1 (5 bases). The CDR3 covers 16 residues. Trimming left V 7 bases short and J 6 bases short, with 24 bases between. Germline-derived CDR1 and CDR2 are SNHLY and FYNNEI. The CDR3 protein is CASNPPRREERDGYTF. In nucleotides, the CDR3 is TGTGCCAGCAACCCCCCCCGCAGGGAGGAGAGGGATGGCTACACCTTC.

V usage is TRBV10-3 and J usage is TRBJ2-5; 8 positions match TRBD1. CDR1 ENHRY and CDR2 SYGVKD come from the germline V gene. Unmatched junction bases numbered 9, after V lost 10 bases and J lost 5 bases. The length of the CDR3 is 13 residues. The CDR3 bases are TGTGCCACCCAGGCGGACAGGGAGGAGACCCAGTACTTC. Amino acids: CATQADREETQYF.